Listed below are T cell receptor beta chains from one sample, sequenced in a study of cytomegalovirus exposure and HLA in healthy donors. The repertoire was sequenced with immunoSEQ multiplex PCR; TCRdb's copy has only in-frame clones and lacks some. The table records roughly 300,000 clones, about nine tenths of them present only once. The sample taken for sequencing was PBMCs. All receptors derive from a woman between 18 and 29 years old in good health and CMV-seronegative. CDR3s leave out the opening cysteine and the closing phenylalanine or tryptophan.

v_gene: TRBV4-3
CDR3aa: ASSQAASPSYEQY

v_gene: TRBV7-2
CDR3aa: ASSLAAGQPQH

v_gene: TRBV7-2
CDR3aa: ASSLALGGRGEGTDTQY

v_gene: TRBV28
CDR3aa: ASSSIGSVS

v_gene: TRBV19
CDR3aa: ATSPGLLDYEQY

v_gene: TRBV7-8
CDR3aa: ASSLRGGGTPDTQY

v_gene: TRBV19
CDR3aa: ASSSSGTQNEKLF

v_gene: TRBV5-1
CDR3aa: ASSFVVLAALPLTEQY

v_gene: TRBV7-3
CDR3aa: ASSSLAGMTGELF

v_gene: TRBV29-1
CDR3aa: SVGQGWGNTEAF

v_gene: TRBV28
CDR3aa: ASSSGSDRGNYGYT

v_gene: TRBV15
CDR3aa: ATSRDRQQETQY

v_gene: TRBV9
CDR3aa: ASSVGVGGLTGNTIY

v_gene: TRBV9
CDR3aa: ASSVKDRGPLGTEAF

v_gene: TRBV4-3
CDR3aa: ASSQRFRDTDTQY

v_gene: TRBV18
CDR3aa: ASSPPAGVEQY

v_gene: TRBV4-3
CDR3aa: ASSPHGTSGYNEQF

v_gene: TRBV19
CDR3aa: ASTGFGYNEQF

v_gene: TRBV2
CDR3aa: ASQVSTNEKLF

v_gene: TRBV18
CDR3aa: ASSRQGSTDTQY

v_gene: TRBV5-1
CDR3aa: ASSLGTGTGGEETQY

v_gene: TRBV19
CDR3aa: ASSGQVNTEAF

v_gene: TRBV7-2
CDR3aa: ASSPGGTSGRGH

v_gene: TRBV5-6
CDR3aa: ASSLLRQETQY

v_gene: TRBV6-6
CDR3aa: AGSQGAHHNEQF

v_gene: TRBV15
CDR3aa: ATSGLGLAVETQY

v_gene: TRBV6-6
CDR3aa: ASSTGTSGIAYEQY

v_gene: TRBV10-1
CDR3aa: ASSGNPKDRATDYEQY

v_gene: TRBV6-5
CDR3aa: ASLPGQGAHEQY

v_gene: TRBV9
CDR3aa: ASSQTGAGGYT

v_gene: TRBV6-6
CDR3aa: ASSPGLAGGGNTQY

v_gene: TRBV28
CDR3aa: ASSSRQGLFEKLF

v_gene: TRBV10-3
CDR3aa: AIGTIAESYEQY

v_gene: TRBV7-9
CDR3aa: ASSYSGALYNEQF

v_gene: TRBV2
CDR3aa: ASRFGQGSEQY

v_gene: TRBV5-4
CDR3aa: ASSREGVDNEQF

v_gene: TRBV7-2
CDR3aa: ASSPRQGNYGYT

v_gene: TRBV6-5
CDR3aa: ASSYVGVLMETQY

v_gene: TRBV18
CDR3aa: ASSRQREDNEQF

v_gene: TRBV7-9
CDR3aa: ASSSGTGPNEKLF

v_gene: TRBV28
CDR3aa: ASSTGTGSRSAF

v_gene: TRBV4-2
CDR3aa: ASSQEALLAETQY